This T cell receptor (beta chain) originates from a study of cytomegalovirus exposure and HLA in healthy donors. In the study overall: The Caucasian-associated ancestry cluster held around four fifths of around 380 genotyped donors. Points from the study as a whole: With later analysis, a missense DCLRE1C variant became linked to TCR beta V- and J-gene trimming. Later analysis showed TCR association rates varying by HLA locus, highest for DRB1 and lowest for HLA-C.

A multiplex PCR was run with 60 Vbeta primers and 13 Jbeta primers. Assay used: immunoSEQ multiplex PCR; TCRdb lists only in-frame clones, some missing. The sample records 150,000 or so clones, approximately 71% being singletons. With regard to this clone: What it binds is not known.

In germline, CDR1 is LNHDA, CDR2 SQIVND (reference sequence). The CDR3 extends over 14 amino acids. V lost 3 bases and J lost 3, with 12 bases in between. The receptor was derived from a girl aged 10-17 years in good health and CMV-seronegative. The chain couples TRBV19 to TRBJ2-7; possibly TRBD1 for D (6 bases). The sample consisted of PBMCs. DNA of the CDR3: TGTGCCAGTAGTATTACAGGGTCGGGCTACGAGCAGTACTTC. Its translation: CASSITGSGYEQYF.